This TCR beta chain is drawn from a study of blood T cell repertoires in COVID-19. Across the study: Italy, Spain and the United States were the sources of the convalescent and acute COVID-19 samples.

This clone has just a few counts. The V gene lost 0 bases and the J gene lost 4 bases, with 6 bases spanning the gap. The CDR3 is made up of 13 amino acids. Germline CDR1 is SGHTS and CDR2 is YDEGEE. The repertoire was sequenced with immunoSEQ multiplex PCR; TCRdb's copy has only in-frame clones and lacks some. Here the sample spans around 470,000 clones, roughly 88% being singletons. Enrollees, roughly 18 to 89 years old, lived in 24 US areas. Assignments of participants to cohorts depended upon their own reported clinical history. For recovered donors of Cohort 3, there were two negative PCRs, clearance, or symptom resolution.

The chain links TRBV5-8 to TRBJ2-3; D remains ambiguous. The receptor's source is a man aged 18 to 30 who had recovered from COVID-19. Sequencing input: PBMCs or T cells enriched from blood (not recorded which). The CDR3 loop is CASSLVRADTQYF. In DNA form, the CDR3 reads TGTGCCAGCAGCTTGGTACGGGCAGATACGCAGTATTTT.